This record covers a single T cell receptor beta chain. It has no known antigen specificity. Base qualities are not provided; no much larger clone lies one nucleotide away. Healthy HIV-negative adults with no recently reported acute infections or vaccinations were included as donors. Every donor was a Caucasian adult living in Nashville, Tennessee, USA. CD4+ T cells were enriched through magnetic negative selection, after which naive cells were positively selected on CD45RA and the remaining negative fraction served as the memory subset. Blood was obtained by leukapheresis, after which PBMCs were separated by Ficoll-Histopaque density gradient centrifugation and cryopreserved in liquid nitrogen vapor phase. Analytical flow cytometry was used to check the purity and quantity of every magnetically sorted T cell population. Genomic DNA was isolated from each sorted fraction and quantified by UV absorbance on a Nanodrop 2000c.

This sample is part of a study of shared clonotypes between healthy human individuals (dated by TCRdb to the early 2020s). In the study overall: The cohort comprised a couple of women and a few men aged 18 to 49 years. For each donor, CD4 naive and CD4 memory were each given three plates, CD8 naive was given two plates, and CD8 memory was given one plate. Blood TCR repertoires of several healthy adults were deeply sequenced to estimate repertoire size and the extent of clonotype sharing between individuals. Libraries were prepared and TCR repertoires were sequenced by different laboratories using diverse techniques, in order to increase sequencing depth and limit assay-specific biases. Per donor, leukapheresis produced somewhere between about 0.94 and 9.5 billion PBMCs.

The research as a whole found: Across a few donors, about 4.5% of naive CD4, approximately 3.6% of naive CD8, around 2.5% of memory CD4, and 0.4% of memory CD8 clonotypes were shared. Based on pairwise subsampling, the degree of clonotype sharing among donors was expected to be affected by sequencing depth. Sampling was limited to blood, and TCR repertoires in tissue likely differ from TCR repertoires in blood. Higher generation probabilities were observed for clonotypes shared by all four sorted-subset donors than for non-shared clonotypes. The genetic and exposure-history diversity represented was limited by the small number of donors. Larger estimated clonotype richness was generally found for naive subsets than for memory subsets. Even with the large sequencing depth, rarefaction of the sorted-subset datasets indicated that sequencing was incomplete.

TCR CDR3 regions were amplified from genomic DNA by multiplex PCR using the deep immunoSEQ assay. Extracted genomic DNA from each cell subset was distributed evenly across all wells of several immunoSEQ 96-well plates, and each plate was treated as a replicate. Each replicate PCR for sorted subsets received around 200 ng genomic DNA, equal to roughly 30,000 T cell genomes. The purified libraries were quantified using a Qubit 3.0 fluorometer, sized with a Bioanalyzer 2100, and then quantified again using the KAPA Library Quantification kit. Every immunoSEQ 96-well plate was sequenced on a dedicated single-read 150-cycle Illumina NextSeq 550 flow cell. The paper's data handling went like this. Because the immunoSEQ output included only junctional sequences and no quality scores, the filtering could not be the same as the filtering used for full-length reads. Sequences were annotated with PyIR, a Python wrapper for IgBLAST v1.9, and V/J genes and CDR3 were assigned using IMGT germline references. Any read was removed if the V/J assignment was weak (E-value above 1e-6), the CDR3 was missing, or the read contained stop codons, out-of-frame junctions, or ambiguous translated residues. V3J clonotypes were defined as sequences sharing an identical inferred V gene, J gene, and CDR3 amino acid sequence. Percentage overlap between repertoires was calculated by dividing the number of shared unique clonotypes by the size of the smaller repertoire. Richness of each repertoire was evaluated using RTK rarefaction, the Chao1 estimator, and Recon v2.1 estimates of unobserved clonotypes. Generation probabilities were computed with OLGA for all TCRbeta clonotypes obtained by the gDNA method from several donors. The clones in this table, taken by TCRdb from immuneACCESS, are in-frame only. Not every clone is retained; where verified, under half of the shortfall comes from an unresolved V gene, and the cause of the rest is unknown. The V and J calls and clone size are taken from that table; D and trimming were inferred from the DNA. This sample lists 2.3 million or so clones; approximately 95% were detected once. The top ten constitute 0.35% to 0.45% of the sample.

Source material: naive CD4+ T cells from PBMCs. Per the publication, the cell subset or site label means: CD45RA+ positively selected. The sequence came from a man between 18 and 35 years old in good health. Some clones in this sample may be carry-over from other donors' samples.

The DNA sequence follows: TGCGCCAGCAGAGGGACTAGCGGGACGGGACGCAATGAGCAGTTCTTC. Translated, it gives CASRGTSGTGRNEQFF. Recombination connected TRBV5-1 to TRBJ2-1; 13 junctional bases match TRBD2. Counted from cysteine to phenylalanine, this CDR3 has 16 amino acids. Of the read, only the CDR3 DNA is kept; its 48 bases are in frame from base 1. The V end gives up 5 bases and the J end 6 bases, leaving 8 bases in the junction not matched to a gene. CDR1 and CDR2, per the germline V gene, are SGHRS and YFSETQ.